Below, one T cell receptor (beta chain) is given with its context. Its antigen is unknown. The data derive from a study of beta chain features in type 1 diabetes. Background on the study: Examination spanned around 110 million sorted cells from all samples. Study findings and constraints: Moderately but significantly shorter TCRB CDR3s were found in Type 1 diabetes patients in all four CD4+ subsets. The naive, central memory and Treg TCRB repertoires looked more alike in patients than they did in healthy donors.

The whole isolated RNA underwent reverse transcription, so sequencing captured expressed TCRB transcripts. Profiling relied on immunoSEQ multiplex PCR, and the TCRdb table lists in-frame clones only, not all of them. Of 300,000 or so clones listed, roughly 13% were seen once; the top ten hold about 0.016%. Averaging approximately 120 mL, one heparinised blood draw was given by each donor. Sequences were obtained from naive CD4+ T cells from blood. This TCR came from a young woman with type 1 diabetes.

CDR3 sequence reads: CASSLVAGGPYF. For the CDR3, the DNA is TGTGCCAGCAGCTTAGTAGCGGGAGGCCCGTACTTC. The V gene is TRBV11-2, the J gene TRBJ2-5; 10 positions agree with TRBD2. CDR1 and CDR2 (germline): SGHAT, FQNNGV. The CDR3 is 12 amino acids. The trim removed 1 base at V and 13 bases at J, leaving 3 bases unmatched. Looking up the rest from reference TRBV11-2 and TRBJ2-5 gives the full variable domain: EAGVAQSPRYKIIEKRQSVAFWCNPISGHATLYWYQQILGQGPKLLIQFQNNGVVDDSQLPKDRFSAERLKGVDSTLKIQPAKLEDSAVYLCASSLVAGGPYFGPGTRLLVL.